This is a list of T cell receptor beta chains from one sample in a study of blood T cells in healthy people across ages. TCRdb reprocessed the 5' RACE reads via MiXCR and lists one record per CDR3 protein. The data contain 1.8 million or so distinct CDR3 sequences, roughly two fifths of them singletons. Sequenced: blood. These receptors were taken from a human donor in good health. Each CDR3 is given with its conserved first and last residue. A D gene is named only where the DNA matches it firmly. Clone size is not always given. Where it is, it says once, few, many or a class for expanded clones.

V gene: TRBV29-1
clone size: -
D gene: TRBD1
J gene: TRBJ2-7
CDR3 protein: CSATLGTGGGYEQYF
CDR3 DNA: TGCAGCGCCACCCTGGGGACAGGGGGCGGGTACGAGCAGTACTTC

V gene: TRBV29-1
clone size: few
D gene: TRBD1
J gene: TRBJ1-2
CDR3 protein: CSVEGWGQGNGYTF
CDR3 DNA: TGCAGCGTTGAAGGTTGGGGACAGGGGAATGGCTACACCTTC

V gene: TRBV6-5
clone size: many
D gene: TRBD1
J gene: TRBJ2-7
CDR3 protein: CASRRGTGSSYEQYF
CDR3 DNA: TGTGCCAGCAGGCGCGGGACAGGTAGCTCCTACGAGCAGTACTTC

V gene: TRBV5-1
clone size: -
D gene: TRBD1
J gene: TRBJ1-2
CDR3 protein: CASSAGGQELYGYTF
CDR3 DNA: TGCGCCAGCAGCGCCGGGGGACAGGAGCTATATGGCTACACCTTC

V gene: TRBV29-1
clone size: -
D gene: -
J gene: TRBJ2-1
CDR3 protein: CSVQRSRVGDEQFF
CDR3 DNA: TGCAGCGTTCAGAGGTCGAGGGTTGGCGATGAGCAGTTCTTC

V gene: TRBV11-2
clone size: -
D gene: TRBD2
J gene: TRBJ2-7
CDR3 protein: CASSIGLASYEQYF
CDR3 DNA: TGTGCCAGCAGCATTGGACTAGCGTCCTACGAGCAGTACTTC

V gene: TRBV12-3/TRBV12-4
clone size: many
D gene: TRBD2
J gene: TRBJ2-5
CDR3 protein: CASSFLAGGQETQYF
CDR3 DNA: TGTGCCAGCAGTTTCCTAGCGGGGGGGCAAGAGACCCAGTACTTC

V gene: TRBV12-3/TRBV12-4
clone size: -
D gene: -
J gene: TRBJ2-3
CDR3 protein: CASSSRPPLRTAQYF
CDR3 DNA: TGTGCCAGCAGTTCCCGGCCACCGCTGCGTACGGCGCAGTATTTT

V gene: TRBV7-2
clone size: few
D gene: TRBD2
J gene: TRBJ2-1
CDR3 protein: CASSLAGLAGAYNEQFF
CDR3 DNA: TGTGCCAGCAGCTTAGCGGGACTAGCGGGCGCCTACAATGAGCAGTTCTTC

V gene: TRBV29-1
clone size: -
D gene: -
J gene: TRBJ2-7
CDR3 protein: CSAGEGGAFYYEQYF
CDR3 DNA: TGCAGCGCAGGAGAAGGAGGGGCATTTTACTACGAGCAGTACTTC

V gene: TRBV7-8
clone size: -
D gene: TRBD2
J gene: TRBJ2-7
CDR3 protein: CASSPRTSGGTSYNEQYF
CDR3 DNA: TGTGCCAGCAGCCCTCGGACTAGCGGGGGGACCTCCTACAATGAGCAGTACTTC

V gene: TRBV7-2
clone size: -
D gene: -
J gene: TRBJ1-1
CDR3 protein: CASSPDRTTNTETFF
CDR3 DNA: TGTGCCAGCAGCCCGGATAGGACAACGAACACTGAAACTTTCTTT

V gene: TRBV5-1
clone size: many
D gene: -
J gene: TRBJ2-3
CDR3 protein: CASSLAQNTDTQYF
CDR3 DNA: TGTGCCAGCAGCTTAGCACAGAACACAGATACGCAGTATTTT

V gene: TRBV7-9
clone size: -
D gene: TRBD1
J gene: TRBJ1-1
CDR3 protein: CASSFGDREEAFF
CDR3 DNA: TGTGCCAGCAGCTTTGGGGACAGGGAGGAAGCTTTCTTT

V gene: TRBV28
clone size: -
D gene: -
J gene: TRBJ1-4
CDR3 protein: CASKTSVTEKLFF
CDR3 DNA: TGTGCCAGCAAGACCTCAGTCACTGAAAAACTGTTTTTT

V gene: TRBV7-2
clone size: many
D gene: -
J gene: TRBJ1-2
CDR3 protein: CASGRGYGYTF
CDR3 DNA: TGTGCCAGCGGGAGGGGGTATGGCTACACCTTC

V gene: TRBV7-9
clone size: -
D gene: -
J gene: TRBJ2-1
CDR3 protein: CASSFQVLQFF
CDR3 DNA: TGTGCCAGCAGCTTCCAGGTCCTCCAGTTCTTC

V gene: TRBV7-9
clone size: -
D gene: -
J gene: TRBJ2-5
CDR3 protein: CASRQGQDTQYF
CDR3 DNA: TGTGCCAGCCGGCAGGGGCAAGATACGCAGTACTTC

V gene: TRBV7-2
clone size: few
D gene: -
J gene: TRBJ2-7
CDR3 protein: CASSLQPGGTFSYEQYF
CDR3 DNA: TGTGCCAGCAGCTTACAACCCGGGGGGACATTCTCCTACGAGCAGTACTTC

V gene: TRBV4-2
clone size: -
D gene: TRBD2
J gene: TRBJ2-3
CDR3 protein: CASSTTSGGADTQYF
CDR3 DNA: TGTGCCAGCAGCACGACTAGCGGGGGCGCAGATACGCAGTATTTT

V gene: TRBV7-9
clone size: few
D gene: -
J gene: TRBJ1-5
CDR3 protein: CASSRGQYQPQHF
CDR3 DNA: TGTGCCAGCAGCCGTGGACAGTATCAGCCCCAGCATTTT

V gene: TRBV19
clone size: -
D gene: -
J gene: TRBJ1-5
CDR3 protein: CASSIAGHQNQPQHF
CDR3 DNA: TGTGCCAGTAGTATCGCGGGACACCAGAATCAGCCCCAGCATTTT

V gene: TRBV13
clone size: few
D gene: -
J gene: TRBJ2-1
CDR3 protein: CASSLRPEQFF
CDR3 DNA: TGTGCCAGCAGCCTTCGGCCTGAGCAGTTCTTC

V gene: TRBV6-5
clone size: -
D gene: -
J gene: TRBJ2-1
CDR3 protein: CASSLQTGGTNNEQFF
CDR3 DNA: TGTGCCAGCAGTCTCCAAACCGGGGGGACAAACAATGAGCAGTTCTTC

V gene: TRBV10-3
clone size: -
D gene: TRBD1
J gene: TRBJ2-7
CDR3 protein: CAISEGTGGIDEQYF
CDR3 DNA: TGTGCCATCAGTGAGGGAACAGGGGGTATCGACGAGCAGTACTTC

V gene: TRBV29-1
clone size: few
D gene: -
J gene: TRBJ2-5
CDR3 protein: CSVGGTWQETQYF
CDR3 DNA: TGCAGCGTTGGGGGGACTTGGCAAGAGACCCAGTACTTC

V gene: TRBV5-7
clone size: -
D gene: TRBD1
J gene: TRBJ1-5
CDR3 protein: CASSLGPWLTGEYSNQPQHF
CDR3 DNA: TGTGCCAGCAGCTTGGGGCCCTGGTTGACAGGGGAGTATAGCAATCAGCCCCAGCATTTT

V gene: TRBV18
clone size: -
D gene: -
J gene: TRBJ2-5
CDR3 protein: CASSPEVLETQYF
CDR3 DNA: TGTGCCAGCTCACCAGAGGTGTTAGAGACCCAGTACTTC

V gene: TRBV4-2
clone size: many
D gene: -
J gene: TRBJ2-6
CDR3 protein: CASSQEPRAGANVLTF
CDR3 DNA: TGTGCCAGCAGCCAAGAGCCCAGGGCTGGGGCCAACGTCCTGACTTTC

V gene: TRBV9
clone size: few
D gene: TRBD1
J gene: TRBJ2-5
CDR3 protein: CASSVGDRRETQYF
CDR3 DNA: TGTGCCAGCAGCGTAGGGGACAGGAGGGAGACCCAGTACTTC

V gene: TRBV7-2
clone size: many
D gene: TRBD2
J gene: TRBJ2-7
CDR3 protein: CASSLLAGGEQYF
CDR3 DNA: TGTGCCAGCAGCTTACTAGCGGGGGGCGAGCAGTACTTC

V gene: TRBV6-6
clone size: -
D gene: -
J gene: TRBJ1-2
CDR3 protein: CASSYAGGGYGYTF
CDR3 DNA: TGTGCCAGCAGTTACGCGGGAGGCGGGTATGGCTACACCTTC

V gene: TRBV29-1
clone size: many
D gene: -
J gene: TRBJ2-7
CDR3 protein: CSVVDRDYYEQYF
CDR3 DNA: TGCAGCGTAGTGGACAGGGACTACTACGAGCAGTACTTC

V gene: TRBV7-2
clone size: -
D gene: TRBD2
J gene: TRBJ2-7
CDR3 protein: CASSPTTSGSSYEQYF
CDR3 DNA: TGTGCCAGCAGCCCCACGACTAGCGGGAGCTCCTACGAGCAGTACTTC

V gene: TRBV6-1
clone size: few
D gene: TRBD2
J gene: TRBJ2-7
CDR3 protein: CASSVAGGAHPPYEQYF
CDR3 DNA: TGTGCCAGCAGTGTCGCCGGGGGGGCCCACCCTCCCTACGAGCAGTACTTC

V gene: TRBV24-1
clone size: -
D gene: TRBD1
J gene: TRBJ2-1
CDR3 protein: CATSGQGYNKQFF
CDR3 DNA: TGTGCCACCAGTGGACAGGGGTACAATAAGCAGTTCTTC

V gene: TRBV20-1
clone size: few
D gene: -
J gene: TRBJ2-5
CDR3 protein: CSAREWNPQETQYF
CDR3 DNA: TGCAGTGCTAGAGAATGGAACCCACAAGAGACCCAGTACTTC

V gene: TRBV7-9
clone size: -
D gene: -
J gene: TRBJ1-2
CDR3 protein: CASSLDWRGGGYTF
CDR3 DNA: TGTGCCAGCAGCTTAGATTGGCGAGGTGGTGGCTACACCTTC

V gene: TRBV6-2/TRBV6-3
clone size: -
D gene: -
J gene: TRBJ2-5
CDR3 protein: CASSYSPGQQETQYF
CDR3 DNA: TGTGCCAGCAGTTACTCTCCTGGACAACAAGAGACCCAGTACTTC

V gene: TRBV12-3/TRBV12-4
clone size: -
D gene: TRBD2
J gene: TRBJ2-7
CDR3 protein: CASRLADYEQYF
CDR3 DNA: TGTGCCAGCAGACTAGCGGACTACGAGCAGTACTTC

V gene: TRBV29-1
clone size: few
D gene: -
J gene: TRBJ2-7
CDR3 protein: CSVRQDSYEQYF
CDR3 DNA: TGCAGCGTCCGACAGGACTCCTACGAGCAGTACTTC

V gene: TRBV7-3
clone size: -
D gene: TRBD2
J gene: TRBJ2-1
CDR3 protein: CASSWRTSGYNEQFF
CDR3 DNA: TGTGCCAGCAGTTGGAGGACTAGCGGTTACAATGAGCAGTTCTTC

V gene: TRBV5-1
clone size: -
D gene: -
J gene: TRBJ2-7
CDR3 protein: CASSLVSDYEQYF
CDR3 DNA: TGCGCCAGCAGCTTGGTGTCGGACTACGAGCAGTACTTC

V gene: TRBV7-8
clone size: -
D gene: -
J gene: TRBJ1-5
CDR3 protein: CASSAGHSNQPQHF
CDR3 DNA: TGTGCCAGCAGCGCGGGACATAGCAATCAGCCCCAGCATTTT